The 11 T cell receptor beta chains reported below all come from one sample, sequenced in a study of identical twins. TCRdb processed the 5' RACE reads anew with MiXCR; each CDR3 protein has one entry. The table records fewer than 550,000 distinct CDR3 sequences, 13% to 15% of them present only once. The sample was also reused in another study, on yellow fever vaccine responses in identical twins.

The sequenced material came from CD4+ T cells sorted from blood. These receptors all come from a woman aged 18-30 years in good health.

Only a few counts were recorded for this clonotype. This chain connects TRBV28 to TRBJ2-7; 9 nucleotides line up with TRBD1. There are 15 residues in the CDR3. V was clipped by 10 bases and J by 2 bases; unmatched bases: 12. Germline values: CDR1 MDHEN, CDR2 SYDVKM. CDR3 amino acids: CAILRGQGRTYEQYF. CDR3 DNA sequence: TGTGCCATCCTTAGAGGACAGGGGCGAACCTACGAGCAGTACTTC.

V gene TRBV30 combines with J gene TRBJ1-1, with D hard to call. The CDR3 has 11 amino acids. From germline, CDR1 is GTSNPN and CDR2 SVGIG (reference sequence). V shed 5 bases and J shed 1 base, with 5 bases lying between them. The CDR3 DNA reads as TGTGCCTGGTCGTGGAACACTGAAGCTTTCTTT. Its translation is CAWSWNTEAFF.

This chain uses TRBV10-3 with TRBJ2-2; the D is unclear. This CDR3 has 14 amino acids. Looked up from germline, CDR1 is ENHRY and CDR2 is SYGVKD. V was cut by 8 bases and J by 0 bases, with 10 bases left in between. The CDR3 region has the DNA TGTGCCATCTGCACAGCACCGAACACCGGGGAGCTGTTTTTT. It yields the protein CAICTAPNTGELFF.

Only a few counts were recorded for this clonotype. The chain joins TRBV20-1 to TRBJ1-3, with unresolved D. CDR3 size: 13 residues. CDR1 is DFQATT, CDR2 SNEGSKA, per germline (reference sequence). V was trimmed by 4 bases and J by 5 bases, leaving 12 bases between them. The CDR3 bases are TGCAGTGCTAAGAGTGGGATCCGAAACACCATATATTTT. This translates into CSAKSGIRNTIYF.

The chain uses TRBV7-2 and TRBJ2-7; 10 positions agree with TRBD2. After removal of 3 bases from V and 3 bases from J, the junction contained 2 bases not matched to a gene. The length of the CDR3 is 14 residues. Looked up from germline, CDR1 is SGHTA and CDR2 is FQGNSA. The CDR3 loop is CASSLGLAIYEQYF. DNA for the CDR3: TGTGCCAGCAGCTTGGGACTAGCGATCTACGAGCAGTACTTC. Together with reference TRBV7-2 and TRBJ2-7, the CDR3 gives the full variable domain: GAGVSQSPSNKVTEKGKDVELRCDPISGHTALYWYRQSLGQGLEFLIYFQGNSAPDKSGLPSDRFSAERTGGSVSTLTIQRTQQEDSAVYLCASSLGLAIYEQYFGPGTRLTVT.

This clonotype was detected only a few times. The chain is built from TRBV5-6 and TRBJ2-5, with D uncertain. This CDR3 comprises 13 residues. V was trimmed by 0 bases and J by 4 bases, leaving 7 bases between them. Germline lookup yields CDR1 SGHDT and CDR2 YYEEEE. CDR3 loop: CASSLASGETQYF. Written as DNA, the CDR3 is TGTGCCAGCAGCTTGGCCTCGGGAGAGACCCAGTACTTC.

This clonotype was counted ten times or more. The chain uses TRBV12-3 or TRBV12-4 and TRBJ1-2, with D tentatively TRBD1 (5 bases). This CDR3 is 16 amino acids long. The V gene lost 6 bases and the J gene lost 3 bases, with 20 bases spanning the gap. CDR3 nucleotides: TGTGCCAGCAGCAAAACACACCCAGACAGCTACTATGGCTACACCTTC. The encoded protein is CASSKTHPDSYYGYTF.

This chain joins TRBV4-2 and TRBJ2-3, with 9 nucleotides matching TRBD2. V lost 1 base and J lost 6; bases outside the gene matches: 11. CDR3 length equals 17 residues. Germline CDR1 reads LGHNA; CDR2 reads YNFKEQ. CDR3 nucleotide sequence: TGTGCCAGCAGCCAAGGATTGGCGGGGGGGCTGGATGATACGCAGTATTTT. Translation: CASSQGLAGGLDDTQYF.

CDR3 region: CASSGQGADEQYF. Here the CDR3 DNA reads TGTGCCAGCTCCGGACAGGGGGCCGACGAGCAGTACTTC. The chain uses TRBV7-8 and TRBJ2-7, with 11 bases matching TRBD1. CDR1 is SGHVS and CDR2 is FQNEAQ in the germline V gene. The CDR3 covers 13 residues. V lost 8 bases and J lost 5; bases outside the gene matches: 5. Full variable domain (outside the CDR3, taken from reference TRBV7-8 and TRBJ2-7): GAGVSQSPRYKVAKRGQDVALRCDPISGHVSLFWYQQALGQGPEFLTYFQNEAQLDKSGLPSDRFFAERPEGSVSTLKIQRTQQEDSAVYLCASSGQGADEQYFGPGTRLTVT.

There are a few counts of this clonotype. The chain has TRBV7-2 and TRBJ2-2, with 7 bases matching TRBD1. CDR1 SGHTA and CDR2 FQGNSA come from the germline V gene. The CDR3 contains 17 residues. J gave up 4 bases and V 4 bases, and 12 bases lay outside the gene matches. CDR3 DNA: TGTGCCAGCAGCTCGCCGACAGGGTTCAGGGGCACCGGGGAGCTGTTTTTT. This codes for CASSSPTGFRGTGELFF.

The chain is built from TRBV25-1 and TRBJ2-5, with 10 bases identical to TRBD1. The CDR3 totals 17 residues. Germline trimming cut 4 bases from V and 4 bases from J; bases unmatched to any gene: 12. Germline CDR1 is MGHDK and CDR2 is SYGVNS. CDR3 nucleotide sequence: TGTGCCAGCAGTGGGTCCCCGGGACAGGGGAGAGGAGAGACCCAGTACTTC. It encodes CASSGSPGQGRGETQYF.